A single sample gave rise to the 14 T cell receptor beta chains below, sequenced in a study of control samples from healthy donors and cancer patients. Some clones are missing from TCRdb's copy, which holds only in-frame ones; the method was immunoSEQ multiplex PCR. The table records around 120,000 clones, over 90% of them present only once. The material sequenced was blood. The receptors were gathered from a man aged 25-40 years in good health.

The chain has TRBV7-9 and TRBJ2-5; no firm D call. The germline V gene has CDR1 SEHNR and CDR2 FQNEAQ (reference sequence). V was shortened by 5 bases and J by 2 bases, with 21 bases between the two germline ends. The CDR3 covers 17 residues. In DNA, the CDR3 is TGTGCCAGCAGCCCCCTTGACGGAAACACCAAGCAAGAGACCCAGTACTTC. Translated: CASSPLDGNTKQETQYF.

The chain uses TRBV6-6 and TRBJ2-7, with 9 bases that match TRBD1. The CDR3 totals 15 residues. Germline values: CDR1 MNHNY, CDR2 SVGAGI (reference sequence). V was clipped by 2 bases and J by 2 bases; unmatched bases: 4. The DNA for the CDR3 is TGTGCCAGCAGTTACCTGGGACAGGGCACCTACGAGCAGTACTTC. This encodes CASSYLGQGTYEQYF.

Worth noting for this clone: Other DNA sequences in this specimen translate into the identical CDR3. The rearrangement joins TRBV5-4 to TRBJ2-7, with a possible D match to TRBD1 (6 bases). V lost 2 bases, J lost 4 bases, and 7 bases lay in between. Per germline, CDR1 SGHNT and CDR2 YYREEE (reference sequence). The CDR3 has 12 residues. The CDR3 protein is CASSLGGYEQYV. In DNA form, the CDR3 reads TGTGCCAGCAGCTTAGGGGGTTACGAGCAGTACGTC.

The CDR3 coding sequence is TGTGCCAGCAGTTTGAGGACAGATTACGAGCAGTACTTC. Translation gives CASSLRTDYEQYF. The V and J genes are TRBV28 and TRBJ2-7, with D tentatively TRBD1 (6 bases). Germline CDR1 reads MDHEN; CDR2 reads SYDVKM. The CDR3 has 13 residues. The V gene lost 3 bases and the J gene lost 4 bases, with 10 bases spanning the gap. Full variable domain (remainder filled in from reference TRBV28 and TRBJ2-7): DVKVTQSSRYLVKRTGEKVFLECVQDMDHENMFWYRQDPGLGLRLIYFSYDVKMKEKGDIPEGYSVSREKKERFSLILESASTNQTSMYLCASSLRTDYEQYFGPGTRLTVT.

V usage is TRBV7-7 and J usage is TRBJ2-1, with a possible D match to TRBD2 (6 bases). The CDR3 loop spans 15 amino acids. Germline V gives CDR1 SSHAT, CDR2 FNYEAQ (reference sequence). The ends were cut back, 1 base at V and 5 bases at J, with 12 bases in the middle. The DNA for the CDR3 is TGTGCCAGCAGCTTAGAGGGACTCCAAAACAATGAGCAGTTCTTC. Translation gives CASSLEGLQNNEQFF.

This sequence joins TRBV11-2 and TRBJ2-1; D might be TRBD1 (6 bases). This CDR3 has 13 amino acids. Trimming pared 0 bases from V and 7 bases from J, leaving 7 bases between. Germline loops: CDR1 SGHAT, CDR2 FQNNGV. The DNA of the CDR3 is TGTGCCAGCAGCTTAGATAGGGGGAATGAGCAGTTCTTC. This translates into CASSLDRGNEQFF.

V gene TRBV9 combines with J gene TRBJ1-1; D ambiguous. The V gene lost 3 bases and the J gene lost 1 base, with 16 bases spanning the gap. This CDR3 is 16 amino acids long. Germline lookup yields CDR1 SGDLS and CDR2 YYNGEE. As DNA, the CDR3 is TGTGCCAGCAGCGGGGGAATTGGGTCCGGGAACACTGAAGCTTTCTTT. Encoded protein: CASSGGIGSGNTEAFF.

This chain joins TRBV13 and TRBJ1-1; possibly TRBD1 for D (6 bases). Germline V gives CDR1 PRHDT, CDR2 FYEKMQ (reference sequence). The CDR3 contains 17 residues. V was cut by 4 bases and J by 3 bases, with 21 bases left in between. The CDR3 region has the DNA TGTGCCAGCAGCTCCCAAGAGAGGGGGTTTTTCGACACTGAAGCTTTCTTT. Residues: CASSSQERGFFDTEAFF.

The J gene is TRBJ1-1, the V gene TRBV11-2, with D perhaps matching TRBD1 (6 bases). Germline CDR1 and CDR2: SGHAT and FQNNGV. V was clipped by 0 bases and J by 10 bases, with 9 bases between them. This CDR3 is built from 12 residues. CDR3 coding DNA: TGTGCCAGCAGCTTAGAACAGGGCGCAGCTTTCTTT. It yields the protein CASSLEQGAAFF.

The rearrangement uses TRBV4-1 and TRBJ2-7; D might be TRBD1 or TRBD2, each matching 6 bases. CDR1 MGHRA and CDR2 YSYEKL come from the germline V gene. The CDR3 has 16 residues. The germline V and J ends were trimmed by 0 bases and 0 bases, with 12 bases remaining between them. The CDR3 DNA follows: TGCGCCAGCAGCCAAGACGGAGGGGGTATCTCCTACGAGCAGTACTTC. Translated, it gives CASSQDGGGISYEQYF.

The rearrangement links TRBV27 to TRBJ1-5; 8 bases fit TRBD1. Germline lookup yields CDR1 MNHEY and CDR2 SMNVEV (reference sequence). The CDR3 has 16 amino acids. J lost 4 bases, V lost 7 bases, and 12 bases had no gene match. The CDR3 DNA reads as TGTGCCAGCAAAACCGTCTCCGGGACAGGTAATCAGCCCCAGCATTTT. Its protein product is CASKTVSGTGNQPQHF.

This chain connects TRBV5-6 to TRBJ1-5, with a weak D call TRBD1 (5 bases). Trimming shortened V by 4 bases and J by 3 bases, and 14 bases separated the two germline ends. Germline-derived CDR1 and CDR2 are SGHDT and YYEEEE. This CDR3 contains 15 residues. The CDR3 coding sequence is TGTGCCAGCAGCGTGCAGGGATTATACAATCAGCCCCAGCATTTT. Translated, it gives CASSVQGLYNQPQHF.

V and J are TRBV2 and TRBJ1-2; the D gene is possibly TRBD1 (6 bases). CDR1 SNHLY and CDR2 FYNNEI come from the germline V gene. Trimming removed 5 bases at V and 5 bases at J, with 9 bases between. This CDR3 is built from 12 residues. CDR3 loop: CASSLDRYGYTF. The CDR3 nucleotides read TGTGCCAGCAGTTTGGACAGATATGGCTACACCTTC. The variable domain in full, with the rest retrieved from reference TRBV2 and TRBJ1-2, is EPEVTQTPSHQVTQMGQEVILRCVPISNHLYFYWYRQILGQKVEFLVSFYNNEISEKSEIFDDQFSVERPDGSNFTLKIRSTKLEDSAMYFCASSLDRYGYTFGSGTRLTVV.

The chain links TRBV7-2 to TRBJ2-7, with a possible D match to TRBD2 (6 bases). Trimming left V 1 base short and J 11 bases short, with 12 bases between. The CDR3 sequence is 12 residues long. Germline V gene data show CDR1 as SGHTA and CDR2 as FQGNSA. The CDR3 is CASSLGPGEEYF. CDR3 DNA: TGTGCCAGCAGCTTAGGACCGGGAGAGGAGTACTTC.